This paragraph covers one T cell receptor beta chain sequence. These data belong to a study of CD8 T cells in Susac syndrome. This CDR3 is 18 amino acids long. CDR1 and CDR2 (germline): MGHRA, YSYEKL. The V end was cut by 0 bases, the J end by 5 bases, with 22 bases between. Random hexamers were used to reverse transcribe an amount of 0.5 to 1 ug RNA. Across 54 Vbeta and 13 Jbeta, TCR beta CDR3 was amplified with immunoSEQ multiplex PCR. MiXCR, applied by TCRdb to the immunoSEQ multiplex PCR reads, yields one record per CDR3 protein. The sample shows 100,000 to 150,000 distinct CDR3 sequences, more than 80% of them seen only once.

Sequencing input: CD8+ T cells from PBMCs. The chain joins TRBV4-1 to TRBJ2-5; D possibly matches TRBD1 or TRBD2 (6 bases each). The clonotype comes from a human donor with multiple sclerosis. This CDR3 is CASSQEDYPGAFGETQYF. CDR3 DNA sequence: TGCGCCAGCAGCCAAGAGGATTACCCGGGGGCGTTTGGTGAGACCCAGTACTTC.